This T cell receptor (beta chain) comes out of a study of glioma-infiltrating T cells. This clonotype came up many times. TCR alpha and beta CDR3 regions were amplified from RNA using iRepertoire nested multiplex PCR. TCRdb independently ran MiXCR on the multiplex PCR reads; one entry per CDR3 protein. There are about 89,000 distinct CDR3 sequences in the sample; 20% to 25% occur only once, and 6.7% lies in the top ten. This TCR was sampled from a human donor with low-grade glioma or glioblastoma, undergoing nonglioma brain surgery, or in good health (not recorded which). The sequenced sample was glioma tissue, nonneoplastic brain tissue, or PBMCs (not recorded which).

CDR3 sequence: CASSYTTNEKLFF. CDR3 sequence (DNA): TGTGCCAGCAGTTACACGACTAATGAAAAACTGTTTTTT. The chain is built from TRBV6-5 and TRBJ1-4; unclear D gene. Germline V lookup: CDR1 MNHEY, CDR2 SVGAGI. The CDR3 extends over 13 amino acids. V was clipped by 2 bases and J by 2 bases, with 3 bases between them.